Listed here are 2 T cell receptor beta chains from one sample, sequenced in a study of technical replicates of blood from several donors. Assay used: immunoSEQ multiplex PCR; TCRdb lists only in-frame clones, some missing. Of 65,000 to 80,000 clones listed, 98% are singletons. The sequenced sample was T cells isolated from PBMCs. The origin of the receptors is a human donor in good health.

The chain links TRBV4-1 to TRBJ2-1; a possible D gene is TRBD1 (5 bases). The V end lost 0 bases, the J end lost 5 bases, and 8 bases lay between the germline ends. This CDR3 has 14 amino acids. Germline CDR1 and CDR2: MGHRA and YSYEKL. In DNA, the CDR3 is TGCGCCAGCAGCCAAGATATAGGGGACAATGAGCAGTTCTTC. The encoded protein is CASSQDIGDNEQFF.

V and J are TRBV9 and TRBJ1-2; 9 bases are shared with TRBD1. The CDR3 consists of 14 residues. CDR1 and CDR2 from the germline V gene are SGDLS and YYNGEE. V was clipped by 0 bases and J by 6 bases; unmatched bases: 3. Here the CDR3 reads CASSVEDRGHGYTF. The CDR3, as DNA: TGTGCCAGCAGCGTAGAGGACAGGGGTCATGGCTACACCTTC.